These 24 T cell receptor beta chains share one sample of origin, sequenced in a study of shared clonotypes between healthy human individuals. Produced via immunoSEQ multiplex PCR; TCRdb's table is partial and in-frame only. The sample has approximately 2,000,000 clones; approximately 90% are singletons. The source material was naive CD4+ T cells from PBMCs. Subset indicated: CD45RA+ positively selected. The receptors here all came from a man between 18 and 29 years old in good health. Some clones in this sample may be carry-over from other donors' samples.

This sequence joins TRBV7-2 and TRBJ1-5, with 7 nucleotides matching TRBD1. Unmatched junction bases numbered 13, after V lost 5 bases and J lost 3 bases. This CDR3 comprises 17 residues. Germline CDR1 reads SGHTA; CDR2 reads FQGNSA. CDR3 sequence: CASSPAAGTAPNQPQHF. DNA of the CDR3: TGTGCCAGCAGCCCCGCGGCCGGGACAGCCCCCAATCAGCCCCAGCATTTT.

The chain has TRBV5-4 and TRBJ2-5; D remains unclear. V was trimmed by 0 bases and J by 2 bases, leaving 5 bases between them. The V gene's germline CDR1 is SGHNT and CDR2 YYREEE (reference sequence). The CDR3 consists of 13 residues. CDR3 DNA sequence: TGTGCCAGCAGCTTGGTGAGACAAGAGACCCAGTACTTC. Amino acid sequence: CASSLVRQETQYF.

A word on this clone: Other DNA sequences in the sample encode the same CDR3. Here the CDR3 reads CASSSAYEQYF. The DNA of the CDR3 is TGTGCCAGCTCATCCGCTTACGAGCAGTACTTC. The chain joins TRBV28 to TRBJ2-7, with D hard to call. V gave up 8 bases and J gave up 4 bases, with 9 bases separating them. The CDR3 length is 11 residues. The germline gives CDR1 MDHEN, CDR2 SYDVKM.

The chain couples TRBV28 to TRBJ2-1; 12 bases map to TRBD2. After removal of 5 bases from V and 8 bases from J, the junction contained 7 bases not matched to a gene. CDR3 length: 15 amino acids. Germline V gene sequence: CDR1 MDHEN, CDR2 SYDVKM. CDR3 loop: CASSPFRTSGDEQFF. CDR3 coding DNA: TGTGCCAGCAGTCCCTTCCGGACTAGCGGGGATGAGCAGTTCTTC.

The CDR3 DNA sequence: TGTGCCACTGAAACCACCCGGGAGGGGGCAGATACGCAGTATTTT. Protein sequence: CATETTREGADTQYF. The chain recombines TRBV10-3 with TRBJ2-3; TRBD2 matches 8 bases. The CDR3 loop spans 15 amino acids. Germline V gives CDR1 ENHRY, CDR2 SYGVKD. The V gene end was trimmed by 10 bases and the J gene end by 4 bases; junction bases not matched to a gene: 13.

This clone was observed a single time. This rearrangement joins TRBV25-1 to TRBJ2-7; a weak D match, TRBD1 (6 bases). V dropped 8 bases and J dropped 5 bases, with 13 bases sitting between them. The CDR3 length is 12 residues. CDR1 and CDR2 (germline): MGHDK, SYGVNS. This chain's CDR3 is CASLDSSHEQYF. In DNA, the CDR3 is TGTGCCAGCTTGGACAGTTCCCACGAGCAGTACTTC.

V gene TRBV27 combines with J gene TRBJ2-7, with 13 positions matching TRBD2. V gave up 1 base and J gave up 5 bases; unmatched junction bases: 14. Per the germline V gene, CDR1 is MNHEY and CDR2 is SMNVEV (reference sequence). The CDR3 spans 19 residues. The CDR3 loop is CASSLYWTSGRGWLHEQYF. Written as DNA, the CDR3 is TGTGCCAGCAGTTTATACTGGACTAGCGGGAGAGGTTGGTTACACGAGCAGTACTTC.

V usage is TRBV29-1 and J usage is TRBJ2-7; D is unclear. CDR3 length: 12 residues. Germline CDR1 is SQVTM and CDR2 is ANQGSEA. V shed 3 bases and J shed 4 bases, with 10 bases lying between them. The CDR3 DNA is TGCAGCGTTGACGGTGCAGGTTACGAGCAGTACTTC. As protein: CSVDGAGYEQYF.

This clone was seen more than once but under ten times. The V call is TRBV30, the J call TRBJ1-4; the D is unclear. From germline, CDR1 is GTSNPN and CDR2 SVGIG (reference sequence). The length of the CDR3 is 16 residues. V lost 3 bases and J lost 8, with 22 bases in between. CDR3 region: CAWSAMQVQVTEKLFF. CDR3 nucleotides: TGTGCCTGGAGCGCCATGCAGGTTCAAGTAACCGAAAAACTGTTTTTT.

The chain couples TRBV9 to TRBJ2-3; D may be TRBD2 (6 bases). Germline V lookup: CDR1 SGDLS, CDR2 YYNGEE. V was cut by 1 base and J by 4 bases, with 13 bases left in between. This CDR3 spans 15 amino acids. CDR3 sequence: CASSVTSLIPDTQYF. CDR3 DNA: TGTGCCAGCAGCGTAACTAGCTTAATCCCAGATACGCAGTATTTT.

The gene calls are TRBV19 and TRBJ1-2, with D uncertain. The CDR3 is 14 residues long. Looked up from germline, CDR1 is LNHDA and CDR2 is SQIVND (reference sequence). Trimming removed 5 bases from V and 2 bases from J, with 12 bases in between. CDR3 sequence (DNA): TGTGCCAGTAGTGCGAGGTCGCGGAACTATGGCTACACCTTC. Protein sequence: CASSARSRNYGYTF.

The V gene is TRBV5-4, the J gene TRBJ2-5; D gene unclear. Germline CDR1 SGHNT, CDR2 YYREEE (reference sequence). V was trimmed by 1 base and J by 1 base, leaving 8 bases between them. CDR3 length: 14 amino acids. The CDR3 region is CASSLQDLQETQYF. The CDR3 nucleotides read TGTGCCAGCAGCTTGCAGGACCTCCAAGAGACCCAGTACTTC.

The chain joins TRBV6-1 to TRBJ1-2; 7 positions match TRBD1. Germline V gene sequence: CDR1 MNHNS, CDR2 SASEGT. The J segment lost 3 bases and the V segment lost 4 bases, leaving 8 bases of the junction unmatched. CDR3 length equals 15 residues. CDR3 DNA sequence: TGTGCCAGCAGTGTAGTCAGGGGACAGTACTATGGCTACACCTTC. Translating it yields CASSVVRGQYYGYTF.

CDR3 amino acids: CASSFVPGDTYEQYF. The CDR3 region has the DNA TGCGCCAGCAGCTTCGTCCCAGGGGACACCTACGAGCAGTACTTC. This chain links TRBV5-1 with TRBJ2-5; the D gene is possibly TRBD1 (6 bases). Judging by the DNA end, TRBJ2-7 fits better; the J call may be wrong. In germline, CDR1 is SGHRS, CDR2 YFSETQ. This CDR3 contains 15 residues.

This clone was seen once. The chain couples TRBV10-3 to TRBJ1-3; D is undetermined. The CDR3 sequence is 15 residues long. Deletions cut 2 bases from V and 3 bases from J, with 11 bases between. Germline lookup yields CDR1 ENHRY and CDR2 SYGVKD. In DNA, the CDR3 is TGTGCCATCAGTGAGCGGGTACGCGATGGAAACACCATATATTTT. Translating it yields CAISERVRDGNTIYF.

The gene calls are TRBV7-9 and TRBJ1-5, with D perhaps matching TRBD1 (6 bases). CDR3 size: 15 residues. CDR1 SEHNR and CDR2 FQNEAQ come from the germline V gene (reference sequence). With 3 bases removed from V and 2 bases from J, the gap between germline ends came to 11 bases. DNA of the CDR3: TGTGCCAGCAGCTTGCAGGGGCGGGGCAATCAGCCCCAGCATTTT. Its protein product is CASSLQGRGNQPQHF.

CDR3 sequence: CASSARTSYEQYF. CDR3 DNA: TGTGCCAGCAGCGCCCGCACTTCCTACGAGCAGTACTTC. The chain joins TRBV7-9 to TRBJ2-7, with D unclear. V was pared by 5 bases and J by 1 base, with 9 bases between. The CDR3 is made up of 13 amino acids. Per the germline V gene, CDR1 is SEHNR and CDR2 is FQNEAQ (reference sequence).

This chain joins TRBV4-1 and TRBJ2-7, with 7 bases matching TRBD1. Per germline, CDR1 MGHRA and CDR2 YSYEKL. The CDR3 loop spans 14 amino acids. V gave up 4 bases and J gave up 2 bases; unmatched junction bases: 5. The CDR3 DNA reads TGCGCCAGCAGCCCTTTTGACAGGGCCTACGAGCAGTACTTC. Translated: CASSPFDRAYEQYF.

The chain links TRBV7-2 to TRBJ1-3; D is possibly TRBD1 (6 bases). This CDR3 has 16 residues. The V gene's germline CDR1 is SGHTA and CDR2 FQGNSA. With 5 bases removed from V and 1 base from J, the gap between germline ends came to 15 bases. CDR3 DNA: TGTGCCAGCAGCCCCCGACAGGTCTCGTCTGGAAACACCATATATTTT. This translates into CASSPRQVSSGNTIYF.

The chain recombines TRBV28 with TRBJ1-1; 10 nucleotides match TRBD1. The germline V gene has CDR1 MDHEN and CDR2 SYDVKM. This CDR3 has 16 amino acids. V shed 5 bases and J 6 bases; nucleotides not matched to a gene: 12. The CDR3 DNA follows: TGTGCCAGCAGTCAACCCCGGGACAGGGGTCTTTCTGAAGCTTTCTTT. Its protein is CASSQPRDRGLSEAFF.

CDR3 sequence (DNA): TGTGCCATCAGTGAGCGTGGGGGAGATACGCAGTATTTT. Protein: CAISERGGDTQYF. The chain combines TRBV10-3 with TRBJ2-3; D might be TRBD1 or TRBD2, each matching 5 bases. The V and J ends lost 2 bases and 5 bases respectively, with 8 bases between them. Germline loops: CDR1 ENHRY, CDR2 SYGVKD. The CDR3 is made up of 13 amino acids.

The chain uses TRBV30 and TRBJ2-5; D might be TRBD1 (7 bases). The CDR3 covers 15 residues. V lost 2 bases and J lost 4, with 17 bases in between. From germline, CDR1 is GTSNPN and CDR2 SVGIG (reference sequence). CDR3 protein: CAWSNFLQGGETQYF. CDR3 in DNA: TGTGCCTGGAGTAATTTCCTCCAGGGGGGAGAGACCCAGTACTTC.

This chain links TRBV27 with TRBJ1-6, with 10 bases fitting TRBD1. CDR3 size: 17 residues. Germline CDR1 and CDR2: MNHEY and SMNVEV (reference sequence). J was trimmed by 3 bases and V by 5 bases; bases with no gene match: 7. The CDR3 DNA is TGTGCCAGCAGTCAAAGGGGACAGGGGTACTATAATTCACCCCTCCACTTT. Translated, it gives CASSQRGQGYYNSPLHF.

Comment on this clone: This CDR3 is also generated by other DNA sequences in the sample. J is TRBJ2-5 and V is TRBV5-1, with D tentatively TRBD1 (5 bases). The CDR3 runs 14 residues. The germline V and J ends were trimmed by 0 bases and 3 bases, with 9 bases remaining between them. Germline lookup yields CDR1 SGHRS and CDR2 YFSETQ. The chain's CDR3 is CASSLGTSEETQYF. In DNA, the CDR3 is TGCGCCAGCAGCTTGGGGACAAGCGAAGAGACCCAGTACTTC.